This T cell receptor (beta chain) originates from a study of blood T cell repertoires in COVID-19. This clone has only one observation. Data came from immunoSEQ multiplex PCR; TCRdb stores just in-frame clones and leaves some out. The sample includes about 120,000 clones, 90% of them seen just once. Looked up from germline, CDR1 is SGHKS and CDR2 is YYEKEE (reference sequence). The CDR3 sequence is 15 residues long. V was clipped by 0 bases and J by 6 bases, with 13 bases between them. This chain joins TRBV5-5 and TRBJ1-5; D remains unclear. The sample comprised peripheral blood. The TCR sequence derives from a woman aged 55-75 years with COVID-19, enrolled during active disease. The CDR3 is CASSLVQELSQPQHF. The CDR3 DNA reads as TGTGCCAGCAGCTTGGTTCAGGAATTGAGTCAGCCCCAGCATTTT.